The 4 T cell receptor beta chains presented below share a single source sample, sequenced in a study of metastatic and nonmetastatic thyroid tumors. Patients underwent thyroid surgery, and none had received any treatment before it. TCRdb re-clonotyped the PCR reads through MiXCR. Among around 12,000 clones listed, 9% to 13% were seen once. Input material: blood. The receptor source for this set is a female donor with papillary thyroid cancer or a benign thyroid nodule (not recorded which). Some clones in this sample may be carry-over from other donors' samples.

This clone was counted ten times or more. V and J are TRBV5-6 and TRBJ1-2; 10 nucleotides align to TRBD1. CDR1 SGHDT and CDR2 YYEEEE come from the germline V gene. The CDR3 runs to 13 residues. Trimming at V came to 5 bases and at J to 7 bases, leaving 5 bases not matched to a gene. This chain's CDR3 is CASRRQGASGYTF. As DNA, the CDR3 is TGTGCCAGCAGGAGACAGGGGGCCTCTGGCTACACCTTC.

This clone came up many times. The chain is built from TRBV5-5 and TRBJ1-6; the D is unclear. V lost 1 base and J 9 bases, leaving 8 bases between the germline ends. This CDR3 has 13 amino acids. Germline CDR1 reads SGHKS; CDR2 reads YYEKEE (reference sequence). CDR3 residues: CASSLSQSSPLHF. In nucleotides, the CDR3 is TGTGCCAGCAGCTTGAGTCAGTCTTCACCCCTCCACTTT.

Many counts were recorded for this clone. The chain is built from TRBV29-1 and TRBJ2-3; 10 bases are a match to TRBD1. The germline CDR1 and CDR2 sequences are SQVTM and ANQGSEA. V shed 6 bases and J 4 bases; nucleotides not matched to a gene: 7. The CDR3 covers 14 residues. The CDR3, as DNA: TGCAGCGTGGGCGGGACAGGGGTTGCAGATACGCAGTATTTT. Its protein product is CSVGGTGVADTQYF.

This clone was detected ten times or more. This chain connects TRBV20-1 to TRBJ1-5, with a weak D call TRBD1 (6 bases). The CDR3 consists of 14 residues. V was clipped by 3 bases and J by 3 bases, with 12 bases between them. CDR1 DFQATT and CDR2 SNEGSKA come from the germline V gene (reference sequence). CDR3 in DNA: TGCAGTGCTAGGGGGACATTCGACAATCAGCCCCAGCATTTT. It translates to CSARGTFDNQPQHF.